This T cell receptor beta chain was observed in a study of cytomegalovirus exposure and HLA in healthy donors. CDR3 length equals 18 residues. Per germline, CDR1 SGHRS and CDR2 YFSETQ. Deletions cut 3 bases from V and 2 bases from J, with 22 bases between. Researchers ran the PCR with 60 Vbeta and 13 Jbeta primers. Using immunoSEQ multiplex PCR, the repertoire was profiled, and TCRdb retains in-frame clones only, with some absent. This sample has some 150,000 clones, with about three quarters found just once. The chain carries TRBV5-1 and TRBJ2-3; tentative D call: TRBD1 (5 bases). The clonotype comes from a female donor in good health and CMV-seropositive. The sequencing sample was made of PBMCs. CDR3 nucleotides: TGCGCCAGCAGCTCAGGGTCGACATTACGTTTTCTCACAGATACGCAGTATTTT. Translating gives CASSSGSTLRFLTDTQYF.